The 9 T cell receptor beta chains below were found in one sample sequenced in a study of blood T cell repertoires in COVID-19. Assay: immunoSEQ multiplex PCR; the TCRdb copy retains only in-frame clones and omits some. The sample lists about 300,000 clones, more than 85% occurring once. Sequences were obtained from peripheral blood. All receptors derive from a young woman with COVID-19, enrolled during active disease.

This CDR3 is CASRVGYGYTF. The CDR3 DNA sequence: TGTGCCAGCAGAGTCGGCTATGGCTACACCTTC. The J gene is TRBJ1-2, the V gene TRBV12-3 or TRBV12-4; no clear D gene. V was clipped by 6 bases and J by 4 bases, with 6 bases between them. This CDR3 is 11 amino acids long.

This chain links TRBV27 with TRBJ1-1, with 8 bases that match TRBD1. CDR3 length: 14 residues. Germline CDR1 MNHEY, CDR2 SMNVEV (reference sequence). The trim removed 4 bases at V and 5 bases at J, leaving 6 bases unmatched. In nucleotides, the CDR3 is TGTGCCAGCAGTTCAGGGGGCCGGAGAACTGAAGCTTTCTTT. Residues: CASSSGGRRTEAFF.

The V and J genes are TRBV24-1 and TRBJ2-2; TRBD2 might be the D (5 bases). Per germline, CDR1 KGHDR and CDR2 SFDVKD. V was trimmed by 9 bases and J by 1 base, leaving 5 bases between them. This CDR3 has 12 residues. CDR3 in amino acids: CATGRNTGELFF. In DNA, the CDR3 is TGTGCCACCGGGAGGAACACCGGGGAGCTGTTTTTT.

The V call is TRBV30, the J call TRBJ1-3, with 7 nucleotides matching TRBD1. CDR3 length: 15 amino acids. Germline V gene lookup returns CDR1 GTSNPN and CDR2 SVGIG (reference sequence). The V segment lost 0 bases and the J segment 4 bases; nucleotides outside the gene matches: 6. The CDR3 coding sequence is TGTGCCTGGAGTGTACTGGCAGGGGGGGGAAACACCATATATTTT. Protein product: CAWSVLAGGGNTIYF.

A few counts support this clone. The V call is TRBV7-9, the J call TRBJ2-1; TRBD2 matches 10 bases. CDR3 length equals 14 residues. Germline assignment: CDR1 SEHNR and CDR2 FQNEAQ (reference sequence). With 3 bases clipped from V and 9 bases from J, the junction kept 5 bases outside the gene matches. CDR3 region: CASSFGLAVGEQFF. CDR3 sequence (DNA): TGTGCCAGCAGCTTCGGACTAGCGGTCGGTGAGCAGTTCTTC. The full variable domain, completed using reference TRBV7-9 and TRBJ2-1, is DTGVSQNPRHKITKRGQNVTFRCDPISEHNRLYWYRQTLGQGPEFLTYFQNEAQLEKSRLLSDRFSAERPKGSFSTLEIQRTEQGDSAMYLCASSFGLAVGEQFFGPGTRLTVL.

V gene TRBV2 combines with J gene TRBJ2-5; D uncertain. The germline V and J ends were trimmed by 6 bases and 5 bases, with 19 bases remaining between them. This CDR3 region has 15 residues. The germline V gene encodes CDR1 SNHLY and CDR2 FYNNEI. CDR3 bases: TGTGCCAGCAGAAAAAGGTGGCAAGCCGGGGAGACCCAGTACTTC. This translates into CASRKRWQAGETQYF. The full variable domain, in which reference TRBV2 and TRBJ2-5 provide the parts outside the CDR3, is EPEVTQTPSHQVTQMGQEVILRCVPISNHLYFYWYRQILGQKVEFLVSFYNNEISEKSEIFDDQFSVERPDGSNFTLKIRSTKLEDSAMYFCASRKRWQAGETQYFGPGTRLLVL.

The chain joins TRBV28 to TRBJ2-1; maybe TRBD2 (7 bases). Germline V gene sequence: CDR1 MDHEN, CDR2 SYDVKM. Trimming left V 1 base short and J 5 bases short, with 24 bases between. This CDR3 is built from 19 residues. The DNA for the CDR3 is TGTGCCAGCAGTTTATATTATACGAGGGGGAGGGACTTCAACAATGAGCAGTTCTTC. Translation gives CASSLYYTRGRDFNNEQFF.

Only one count was recorded for this clone. The chain employs TRBV29-1 and TRBJ1-3; D is undetermined. The V end was cut by 5 bases, the J end by 1 base, with 9 bases between. Per germline, CDR1 SQVTM and CDR2 ANQGSEA. This CDR3 is 13 amino acids long. DNA for the CDR3: TGCAGCGTTTTTTCGGGGTCTGGAAACACCATATATTTT. Protein product: CSVFSGSGNTIYF.

V usage is TRBV27 and J usage is TRBJ1-5; a possible D gene is TRBD1 (6 bases). This CDR3 has 12 amino acids. With 5 bases removed from V and 7 bases from J, the gap between germline ends came to 9 bases. CDR1 and CDR2 from the germline V gene are MNHEY and SMNVEV (reference sequence). The DNA for the CDR3 is TGTGCCAGCAGTCCCCAGGGGCAGCCCCAGCATTTT. Translation gives CASSPQGQPQHF.